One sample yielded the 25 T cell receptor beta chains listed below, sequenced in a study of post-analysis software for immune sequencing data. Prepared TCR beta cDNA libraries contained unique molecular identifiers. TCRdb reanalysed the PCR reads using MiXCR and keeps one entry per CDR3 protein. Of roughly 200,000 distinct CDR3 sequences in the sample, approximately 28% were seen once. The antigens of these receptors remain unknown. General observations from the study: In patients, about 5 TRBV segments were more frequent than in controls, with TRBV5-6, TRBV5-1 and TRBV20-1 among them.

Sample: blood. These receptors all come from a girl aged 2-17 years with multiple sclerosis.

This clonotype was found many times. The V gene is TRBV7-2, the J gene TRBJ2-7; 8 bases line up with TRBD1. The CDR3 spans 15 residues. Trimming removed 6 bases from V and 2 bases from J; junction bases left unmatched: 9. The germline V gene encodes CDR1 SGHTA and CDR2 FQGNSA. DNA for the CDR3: TGTGCCAGCAGTTGGGGAGGACAGGGTGCCTACGAGCAGTACTTC. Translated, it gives CASSWGGQGAYEQYF.

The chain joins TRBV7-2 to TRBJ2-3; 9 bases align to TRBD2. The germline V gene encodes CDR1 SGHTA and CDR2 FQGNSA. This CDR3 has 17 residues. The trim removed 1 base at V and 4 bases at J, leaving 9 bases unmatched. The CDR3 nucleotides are TGTGCCAGCAGCTTAGTGCCGTACGCGGGGGGGGCAGATACGCAGTATTTT. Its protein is CASSLVPYAGGADTQYF. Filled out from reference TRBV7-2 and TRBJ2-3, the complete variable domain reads GAGVSQSPSNKVTEKGKDVELRCDPISGHTALYWYRQSLGQGLEFLIYFQGNSAPDKSGLPSDRFSAERTGGSVSTLTIQRTQQEDSAVYLCASSLVPYAGGADTQYFGPGTRLTVL.

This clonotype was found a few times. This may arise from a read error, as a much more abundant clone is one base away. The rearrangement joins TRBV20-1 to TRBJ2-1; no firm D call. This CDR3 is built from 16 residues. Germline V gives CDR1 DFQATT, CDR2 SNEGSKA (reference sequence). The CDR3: CSARVAGPSSHNEQFF. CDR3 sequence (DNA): TGCAGTGCTAGAGTAGCCGGGCCCAGCTCCCACAATGAGCAGTTCTTC.

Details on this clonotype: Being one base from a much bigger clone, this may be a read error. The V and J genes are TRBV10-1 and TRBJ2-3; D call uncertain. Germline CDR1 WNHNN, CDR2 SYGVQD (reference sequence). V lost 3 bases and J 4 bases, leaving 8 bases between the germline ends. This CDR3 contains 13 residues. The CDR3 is CASSDRGADTQYF. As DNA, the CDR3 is TGCGCCAGCAGTGATAGAGGCGCAGATACGCAGTATTTT.

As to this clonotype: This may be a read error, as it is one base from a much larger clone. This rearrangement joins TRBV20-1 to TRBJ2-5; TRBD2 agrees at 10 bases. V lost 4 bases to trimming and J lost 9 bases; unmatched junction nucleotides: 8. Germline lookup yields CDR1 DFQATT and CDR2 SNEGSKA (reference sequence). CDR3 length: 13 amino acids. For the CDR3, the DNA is TGCAGTGCTAAGGAAGGACTAGCGGAGGCCCAGTACTTC. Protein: CSAKEGLAEAQYF.

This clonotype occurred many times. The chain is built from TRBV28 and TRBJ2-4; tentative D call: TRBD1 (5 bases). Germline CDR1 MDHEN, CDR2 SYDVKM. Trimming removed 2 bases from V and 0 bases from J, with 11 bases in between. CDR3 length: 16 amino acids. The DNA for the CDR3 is TGTGCCAGCAGTTTAGCAGGGAAACTAGCCAAAAACATTCAGTACTTC. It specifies CASSLAGKLAKNIQYF.

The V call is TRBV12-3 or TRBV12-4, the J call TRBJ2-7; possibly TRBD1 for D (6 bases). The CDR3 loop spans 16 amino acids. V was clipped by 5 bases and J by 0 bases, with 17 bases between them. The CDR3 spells CASSAPDRTSSYEQYF. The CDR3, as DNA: TGTGCCAGCAGTGCGCCAGACAGGACCAGCTCCTACGAGCAGTACTTC.

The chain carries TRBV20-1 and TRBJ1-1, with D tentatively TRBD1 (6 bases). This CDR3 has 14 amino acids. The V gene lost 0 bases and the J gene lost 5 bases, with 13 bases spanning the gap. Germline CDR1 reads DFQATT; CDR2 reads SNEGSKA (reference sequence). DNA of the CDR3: TGCAGTGCTAGAGATGATCGGGGGCAGACTGAAGCTTTCTTT. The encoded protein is CSARDDRGQTEAFF.

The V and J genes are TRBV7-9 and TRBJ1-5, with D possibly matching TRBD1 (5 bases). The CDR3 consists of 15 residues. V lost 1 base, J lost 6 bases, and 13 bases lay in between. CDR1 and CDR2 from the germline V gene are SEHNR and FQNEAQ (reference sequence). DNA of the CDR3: TGTGCCAGCAGCTTAGGTGGAGGGGCGGGTCAGCCCCAGCATTTT. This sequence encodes CASSLGGGAGQPQHF. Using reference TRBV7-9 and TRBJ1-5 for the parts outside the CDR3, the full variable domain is DTGVSQNPRHKITKRGQNVTFRCDPISEHNRLYWYRQTLGQGPEFLTYFQNEAQLEKSRLLSDRFSAERPKGSFSTLEIQRTEQGDSAMYLCASSLGGGAGQPQHFGDGTRLSIL.

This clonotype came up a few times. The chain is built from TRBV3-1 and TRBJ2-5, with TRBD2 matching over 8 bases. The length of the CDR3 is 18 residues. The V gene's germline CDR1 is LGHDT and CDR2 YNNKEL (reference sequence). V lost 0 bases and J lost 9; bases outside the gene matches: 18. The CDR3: CASSQDIGRGGSNQPQYF. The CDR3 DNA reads TGTGCCAGCAGCCAAGATATTGGACGGGGGGGCAGCAATCAGCCCCAGTACTTC.

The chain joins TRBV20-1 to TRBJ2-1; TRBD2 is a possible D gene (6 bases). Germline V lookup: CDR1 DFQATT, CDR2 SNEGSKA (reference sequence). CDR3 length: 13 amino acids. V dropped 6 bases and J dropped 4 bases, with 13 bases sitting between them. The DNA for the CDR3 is TGCAGTGCGGATAGCGGATCTTACAATGAGCAGTTCTTC. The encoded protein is CSADSGSYNEQFF.

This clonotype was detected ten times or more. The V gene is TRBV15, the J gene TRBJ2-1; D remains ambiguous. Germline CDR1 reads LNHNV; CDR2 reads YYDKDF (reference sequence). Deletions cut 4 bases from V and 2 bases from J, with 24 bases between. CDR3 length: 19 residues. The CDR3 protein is CATSIEIMRMIGTYNEQFF. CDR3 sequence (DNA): TGTGCCACCAGCATCGAAATAATGCGTATGATAGGTACCTACAATGAGCAGTTCTTC.

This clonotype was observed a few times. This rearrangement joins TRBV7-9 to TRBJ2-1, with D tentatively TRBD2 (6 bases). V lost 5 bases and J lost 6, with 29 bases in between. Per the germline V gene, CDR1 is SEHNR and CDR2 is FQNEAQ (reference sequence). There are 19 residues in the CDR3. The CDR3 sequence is CASSPGAGGNFPKGNEQFF. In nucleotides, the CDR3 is TGTGCCAGCAGCCCTGGGGCTGGCGGGAATTTTCCGAAGGGCAATGAGCAGTTCTTC.

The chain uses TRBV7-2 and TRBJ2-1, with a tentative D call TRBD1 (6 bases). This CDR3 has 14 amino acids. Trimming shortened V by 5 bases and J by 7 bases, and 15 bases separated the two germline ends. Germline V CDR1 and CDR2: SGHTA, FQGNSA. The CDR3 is CASSPNLRGNEQFF. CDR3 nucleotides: TGTGCCAGCAGCCCAAATCTAAGGGGGAATGAGCAGTTCTTC.

The CDR3 DNA is TGCAGTGCTAGAGATTTAGACTACCCTCGACCCTACAATGAGCAGTTCTTC. As protein: CSARDLDYPRPYNEQFF. The chain combines TRBV20-1 with TRBJ2-1, with a possible D match to TRBD2 (5 bases). Trimming left V 0 bases short and J 2 bases short, with 17 bases between. Germline V CDR1 and CDR2: DFQATT, SNEGSKA (reference sequence). This CDR3 spans 17 amino acids.

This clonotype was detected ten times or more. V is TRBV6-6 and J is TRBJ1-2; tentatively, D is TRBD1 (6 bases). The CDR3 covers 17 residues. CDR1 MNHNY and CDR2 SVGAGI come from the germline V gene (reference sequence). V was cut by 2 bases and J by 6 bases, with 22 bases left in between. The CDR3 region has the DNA TGTGCCAGCAGTTACAGCCAGGGGTCCCTCGAACCCCATGGCTACACCTTC. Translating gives CASSYSQGSLEPHGYTF.

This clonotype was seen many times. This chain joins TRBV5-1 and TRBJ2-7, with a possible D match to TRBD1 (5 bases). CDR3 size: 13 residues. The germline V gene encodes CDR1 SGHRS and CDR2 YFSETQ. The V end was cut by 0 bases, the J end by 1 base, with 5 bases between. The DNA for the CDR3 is TGCGCCAGCAGCTTGGACAGGTCCTACGAGCAGTACTTC. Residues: CASSLDRSYEQYF.

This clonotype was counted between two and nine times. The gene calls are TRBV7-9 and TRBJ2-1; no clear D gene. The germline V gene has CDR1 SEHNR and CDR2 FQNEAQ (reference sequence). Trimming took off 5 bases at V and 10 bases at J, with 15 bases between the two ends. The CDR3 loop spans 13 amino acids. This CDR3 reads CASSLDMRIEQFF. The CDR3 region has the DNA TGTGCCAGCAGCCTTGACATGCGTATCGAGCAGTTCTTC.

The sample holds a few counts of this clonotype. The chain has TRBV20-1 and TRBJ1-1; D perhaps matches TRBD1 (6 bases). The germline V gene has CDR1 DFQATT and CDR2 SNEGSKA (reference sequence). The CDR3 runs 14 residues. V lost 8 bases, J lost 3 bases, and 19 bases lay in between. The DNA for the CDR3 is TGCAGTTCCTACAGACCGGGGGCGGACACTGAAGCTTTCTTT. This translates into CSSYRPGADTEAFF.

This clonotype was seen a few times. CDR3 loop: CASSLAKGSGELFF. CDR3 nucleotide sequence: TGTGCCAGCAGTTTGGCAAAGGGATCCGGGGAGCTGTTTTTT. This sequence joins TRBV12-3 or TRBV12-4 and TRBJ2-2; no firm D call. Trimming pared 3 bases from V and 6 bases from J, leaving 11 bases between. The CDR3 length is 14 residues.

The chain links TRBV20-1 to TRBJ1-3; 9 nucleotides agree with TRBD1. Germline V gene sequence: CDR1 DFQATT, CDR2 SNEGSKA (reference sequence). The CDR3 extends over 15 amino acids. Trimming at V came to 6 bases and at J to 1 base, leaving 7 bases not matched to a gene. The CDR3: CSAPTGGASGNTIYF. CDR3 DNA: TGCAGTGCACCCACAGGGGGCGCATCTGGAAACACCATATATTTT.

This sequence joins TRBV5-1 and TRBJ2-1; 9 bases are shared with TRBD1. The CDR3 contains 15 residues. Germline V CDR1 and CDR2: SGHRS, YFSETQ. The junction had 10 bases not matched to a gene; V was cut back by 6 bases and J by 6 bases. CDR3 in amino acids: CASKGTGKGSNEQFF. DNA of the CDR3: TGCGCCAGCAAGGGGACAGGGAAAGGATCCAATGAGCAGTTCTTC.

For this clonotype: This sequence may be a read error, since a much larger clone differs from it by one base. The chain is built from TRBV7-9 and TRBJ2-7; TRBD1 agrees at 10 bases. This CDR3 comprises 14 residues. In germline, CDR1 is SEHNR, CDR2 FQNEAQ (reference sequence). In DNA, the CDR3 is TGTGTCAGCAGCTACCTAGGGACAGGGGACGAGCAGTACTTC. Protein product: CVSSYLGTGDEQYF.

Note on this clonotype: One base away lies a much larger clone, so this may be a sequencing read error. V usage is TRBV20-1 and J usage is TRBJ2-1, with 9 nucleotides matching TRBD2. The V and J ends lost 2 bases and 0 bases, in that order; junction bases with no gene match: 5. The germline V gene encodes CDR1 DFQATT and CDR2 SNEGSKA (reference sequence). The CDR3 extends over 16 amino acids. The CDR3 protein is CSARRREGLSYNEQFF. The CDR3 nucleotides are TGCAGTGCTAGACGGCGGGAGGGCCTCTCCTACAATGAGCAGTTCTTC.

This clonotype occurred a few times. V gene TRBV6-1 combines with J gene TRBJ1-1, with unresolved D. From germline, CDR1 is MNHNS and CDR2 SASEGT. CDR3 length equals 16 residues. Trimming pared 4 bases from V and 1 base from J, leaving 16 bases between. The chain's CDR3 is CASSGSSSQQNTEAFF. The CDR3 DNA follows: TGTGCCAGCAGTGGATCCTCCAGCCAGCAGAACACTGAAGCTTTCTTT.